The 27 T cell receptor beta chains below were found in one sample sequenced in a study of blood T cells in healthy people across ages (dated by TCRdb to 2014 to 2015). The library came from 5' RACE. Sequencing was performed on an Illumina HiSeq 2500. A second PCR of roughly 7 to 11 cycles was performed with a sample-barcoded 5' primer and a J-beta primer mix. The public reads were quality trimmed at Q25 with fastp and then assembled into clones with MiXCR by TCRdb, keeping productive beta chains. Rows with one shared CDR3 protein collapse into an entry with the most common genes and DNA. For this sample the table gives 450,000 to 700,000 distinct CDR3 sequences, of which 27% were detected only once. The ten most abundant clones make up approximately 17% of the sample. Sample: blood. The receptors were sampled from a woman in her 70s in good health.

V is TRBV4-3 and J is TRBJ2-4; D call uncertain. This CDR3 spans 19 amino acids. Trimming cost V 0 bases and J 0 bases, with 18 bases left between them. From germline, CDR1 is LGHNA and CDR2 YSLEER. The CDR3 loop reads CASSQEYTKQALAKNIQYF. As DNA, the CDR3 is TGCGCCAGCAGCCAAGAATACACTAAACAAGCTCTAGCCAAAAACATTCAGTACTTC.

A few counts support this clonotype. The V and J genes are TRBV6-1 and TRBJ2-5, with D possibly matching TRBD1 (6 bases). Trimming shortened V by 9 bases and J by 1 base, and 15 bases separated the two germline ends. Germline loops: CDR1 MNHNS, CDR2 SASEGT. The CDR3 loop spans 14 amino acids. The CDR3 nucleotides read TGTGCCAGTCGCCTCAGGACAGTCCAAGAGACCCAGTACTTC. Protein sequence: CASRLRTVQETQYF.

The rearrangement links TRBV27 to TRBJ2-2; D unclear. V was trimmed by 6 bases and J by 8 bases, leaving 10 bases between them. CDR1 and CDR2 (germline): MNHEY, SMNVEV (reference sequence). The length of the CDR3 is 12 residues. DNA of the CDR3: TGTGCCAGCAGGATGGATGAAGGGGAGCTGTTTTTT. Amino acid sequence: CASRMDEGELFF.

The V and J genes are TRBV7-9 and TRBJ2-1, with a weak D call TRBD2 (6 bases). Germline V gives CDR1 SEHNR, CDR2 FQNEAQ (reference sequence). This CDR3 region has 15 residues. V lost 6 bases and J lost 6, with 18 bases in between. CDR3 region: CASSLRTGDTNEQFF. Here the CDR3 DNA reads TGTGCCAGCAGTCTGAGAACGGGGGATACCAATGAGCAGTTCTTC.

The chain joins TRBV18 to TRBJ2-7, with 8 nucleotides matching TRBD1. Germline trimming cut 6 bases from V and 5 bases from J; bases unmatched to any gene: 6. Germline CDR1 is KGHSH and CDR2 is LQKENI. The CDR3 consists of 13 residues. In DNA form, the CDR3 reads TGTGCCAGCTCGAAGGACAGGGATGACGAGCAGTACTTC. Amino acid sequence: CASSKDRDDEQYF.

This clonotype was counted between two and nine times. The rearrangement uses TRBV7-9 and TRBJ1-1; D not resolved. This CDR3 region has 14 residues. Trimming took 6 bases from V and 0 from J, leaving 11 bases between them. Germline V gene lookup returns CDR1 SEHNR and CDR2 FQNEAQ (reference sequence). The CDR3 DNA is TGTGCCAGCAGTCGGAGCTACATGAACACTGAAGCTTTCTTT. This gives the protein CASSRSYMNTEAFF.

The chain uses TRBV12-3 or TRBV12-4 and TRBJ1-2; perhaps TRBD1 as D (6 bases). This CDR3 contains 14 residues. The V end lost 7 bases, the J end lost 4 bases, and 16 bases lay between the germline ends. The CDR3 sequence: CASTPRGGIYGYTF. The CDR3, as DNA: TGTGCCAGCACGCCACGGGGGGGCATCTATGGCTACACCTTC.

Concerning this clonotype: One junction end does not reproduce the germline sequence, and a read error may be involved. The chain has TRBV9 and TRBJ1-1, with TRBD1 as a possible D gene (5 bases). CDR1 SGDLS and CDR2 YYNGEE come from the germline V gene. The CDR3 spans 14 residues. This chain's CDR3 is CASNVEGANTEAFF. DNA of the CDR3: TGTGCCAGCAACGTAGAAGGGGCCAACACTGAAGCTTTCTTT.

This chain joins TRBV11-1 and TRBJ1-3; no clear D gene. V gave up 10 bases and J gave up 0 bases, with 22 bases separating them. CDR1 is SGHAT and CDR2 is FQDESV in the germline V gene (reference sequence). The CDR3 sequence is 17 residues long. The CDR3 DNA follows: TGTGCCACCGCAAAAGGAGGACGGTCGAACTCTGGAAACACCATATATTTT. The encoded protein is CATAKGGRSNSGNTIYF.

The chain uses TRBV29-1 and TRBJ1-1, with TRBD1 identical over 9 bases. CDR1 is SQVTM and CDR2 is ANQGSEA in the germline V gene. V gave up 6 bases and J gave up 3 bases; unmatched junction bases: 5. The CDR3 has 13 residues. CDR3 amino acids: CSVRDREDTEAFF. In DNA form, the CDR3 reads TGCAGCGTCCGGGACAGGGAGGACACTGAAGCTTTCTTT.

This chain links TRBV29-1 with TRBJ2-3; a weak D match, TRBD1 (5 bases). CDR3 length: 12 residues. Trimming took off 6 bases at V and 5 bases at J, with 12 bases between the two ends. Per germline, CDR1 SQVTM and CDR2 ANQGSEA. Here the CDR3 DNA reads TGCAGCGTGGACGCAGGGAAAGATACGCAGTATTTT. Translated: CSVDAGKDTQYF.

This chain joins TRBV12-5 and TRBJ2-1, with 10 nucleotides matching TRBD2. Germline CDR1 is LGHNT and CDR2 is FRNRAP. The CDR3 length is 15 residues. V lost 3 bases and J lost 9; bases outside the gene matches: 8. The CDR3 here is CASGFWLAGVIEQFF. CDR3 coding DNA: TGTGCTAGTGGTTTTTGGCTAGCGGGGGTAATTGAGCAGTTCTTC.

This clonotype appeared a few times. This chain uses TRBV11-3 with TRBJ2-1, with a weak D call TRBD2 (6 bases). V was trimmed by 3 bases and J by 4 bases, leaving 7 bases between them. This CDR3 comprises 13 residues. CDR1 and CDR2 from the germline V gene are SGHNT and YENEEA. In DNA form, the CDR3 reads TGTGCCAGCAGCTTCGCGGGATACAATGAGCAGTTCTTC. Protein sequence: CASSFAGYNEQFF. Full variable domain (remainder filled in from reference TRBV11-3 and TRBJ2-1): EAGVVQSPRYKIIEKKQPVAFWCNPISGHNTLYWYLQNLGQGPELLIRYENEEAVDDSQLPKDRFSAERLKGVDSTLKIQPAELGDSAVYLCASSFAGYNEQFFGPGTRLTVL.

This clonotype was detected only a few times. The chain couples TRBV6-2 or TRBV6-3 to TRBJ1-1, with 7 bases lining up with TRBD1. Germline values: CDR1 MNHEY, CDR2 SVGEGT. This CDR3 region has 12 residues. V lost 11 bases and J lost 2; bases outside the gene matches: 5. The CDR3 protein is CASDRANTEAFF. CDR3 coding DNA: TGTGCCTCCGACAGGGCCAACACTGAAGCTTTCTTT.

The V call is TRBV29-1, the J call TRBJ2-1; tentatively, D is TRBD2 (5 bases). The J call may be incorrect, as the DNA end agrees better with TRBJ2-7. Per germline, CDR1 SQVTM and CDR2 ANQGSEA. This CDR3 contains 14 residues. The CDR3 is CSVYLSDSLYEQYF. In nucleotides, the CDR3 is TGCAGCGTTTACCTATCGGACTCCCTCTACGAGCAGTACTTC.

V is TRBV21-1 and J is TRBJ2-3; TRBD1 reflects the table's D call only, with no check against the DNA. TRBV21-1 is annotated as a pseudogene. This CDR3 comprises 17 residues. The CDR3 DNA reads TGTGCCAGCAGCCCTCCCCCCCGGGGGGGACTTGCAGATACGCAGTATTTT. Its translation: CASSPPPRGGLADTQYF.

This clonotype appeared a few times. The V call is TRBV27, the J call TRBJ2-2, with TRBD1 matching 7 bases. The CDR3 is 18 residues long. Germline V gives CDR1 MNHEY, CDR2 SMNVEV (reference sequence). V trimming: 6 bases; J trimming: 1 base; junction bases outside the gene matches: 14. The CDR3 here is CASSRRVGGVGNTGELFF. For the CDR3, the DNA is TGTGCCAGCAGCCGGCGGGTAGGGGGCGTGGGGAACACCGGGGAGCTGTTTTTT.

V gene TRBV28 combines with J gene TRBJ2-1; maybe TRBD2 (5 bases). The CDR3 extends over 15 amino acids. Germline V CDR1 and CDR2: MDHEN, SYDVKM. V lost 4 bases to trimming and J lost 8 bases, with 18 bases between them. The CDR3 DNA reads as TGTGCCAGCAGTTCTCCCCCCCTAAAGCGGTATGAGCAGTTCTTC. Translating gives CASSSPPLKRYEQFF.

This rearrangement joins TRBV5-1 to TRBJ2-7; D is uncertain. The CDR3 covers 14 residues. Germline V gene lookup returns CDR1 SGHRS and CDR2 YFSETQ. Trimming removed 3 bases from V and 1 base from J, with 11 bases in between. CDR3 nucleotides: TGCGCCAGCAGCTCAGTCACCCCATCCTACGAGCAGTACTTC. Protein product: CASSSVTPSYEQYF.

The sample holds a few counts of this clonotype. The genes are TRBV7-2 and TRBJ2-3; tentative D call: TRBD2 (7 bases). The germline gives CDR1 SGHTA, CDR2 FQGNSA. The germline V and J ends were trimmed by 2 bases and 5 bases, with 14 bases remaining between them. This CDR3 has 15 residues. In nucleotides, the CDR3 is TGTGCCAGCAGCTTACTAAGGGGGGGACAAGATACGCAGTATTTT. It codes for CASSLLRGGQDTQYF.

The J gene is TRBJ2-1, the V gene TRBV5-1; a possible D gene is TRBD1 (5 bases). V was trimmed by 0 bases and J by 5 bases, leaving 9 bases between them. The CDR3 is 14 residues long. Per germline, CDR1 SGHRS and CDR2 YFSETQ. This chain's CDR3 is CASSLGQWDNEQFF. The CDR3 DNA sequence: TGCGCCAGCAGCTTGGGACAGTGGGACAATGAGCAGTTCTTC.

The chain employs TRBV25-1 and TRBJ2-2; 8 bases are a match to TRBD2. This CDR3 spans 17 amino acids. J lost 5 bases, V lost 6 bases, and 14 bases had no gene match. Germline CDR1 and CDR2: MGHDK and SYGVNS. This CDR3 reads CASSLTFVAGLTGELFF. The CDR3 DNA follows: TGTGCCAGCAGCCTGACGTTTGTAGCGGGGTTAACCGGGGAGCTGTTTTTT.

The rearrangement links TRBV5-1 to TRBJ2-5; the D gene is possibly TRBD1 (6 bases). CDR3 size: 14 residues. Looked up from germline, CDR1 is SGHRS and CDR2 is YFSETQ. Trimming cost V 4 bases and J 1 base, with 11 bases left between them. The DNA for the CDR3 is TGCGCCAGCAGCAACGACAGGTCCCAAGAGACCCAGTACTTC. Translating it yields CASSNDRSQETQYF. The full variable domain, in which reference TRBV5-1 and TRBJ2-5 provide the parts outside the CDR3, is KAGVTQTPRYLIKTRGQQVTLSCSPISGHRSVSWYQQTPGQGLQFLFEYFSETQRNKGNFPGRFSGRQFSNSRSEMNVSTLELGDSALYLCASSNDRSQETQYFGPGTRLLVL.

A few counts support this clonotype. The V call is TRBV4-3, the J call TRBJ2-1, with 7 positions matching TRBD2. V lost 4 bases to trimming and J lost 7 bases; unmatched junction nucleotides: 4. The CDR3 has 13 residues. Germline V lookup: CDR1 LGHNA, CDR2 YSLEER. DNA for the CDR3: TGCGCCAGCAGCCCCCAGCGGGGAAATGAGCAGTTCTTC. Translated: CASSPQRGNEQFF.

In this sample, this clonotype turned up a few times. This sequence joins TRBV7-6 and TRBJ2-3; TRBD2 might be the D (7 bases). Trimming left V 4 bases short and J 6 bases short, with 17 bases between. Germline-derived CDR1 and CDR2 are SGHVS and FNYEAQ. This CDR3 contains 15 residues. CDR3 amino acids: CASSSERGAGDTQYF. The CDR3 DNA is TGTGCCAGCAGCTCCGAACGGGGGGCCGGGGATACGCAGTATTTT.

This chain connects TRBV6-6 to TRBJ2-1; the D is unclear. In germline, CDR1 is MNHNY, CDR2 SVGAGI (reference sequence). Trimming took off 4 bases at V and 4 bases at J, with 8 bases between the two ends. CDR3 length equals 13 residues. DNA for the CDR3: TGTGCCAGCAGTTGGGAACAGTACAATGAGCAGTTCTTC. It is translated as CASSWEQYNEQFF.

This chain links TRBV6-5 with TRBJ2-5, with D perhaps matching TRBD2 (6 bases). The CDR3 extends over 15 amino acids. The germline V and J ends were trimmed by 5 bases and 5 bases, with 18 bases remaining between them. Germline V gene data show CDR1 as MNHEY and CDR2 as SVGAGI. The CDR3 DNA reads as TGTGCCAGCAGTCCGGGGACTCCGGTAGCCGAGACCCAGTACTTC. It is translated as CASSPGTPVAETQYF.